This TCR beta chain was profiled in a study of monozygotic twins with inflammatory bowel disease. Blood (2.5 ml) was collected from every donor individually. This CDR3 comprises 13 residues. Germline V CDR1 and CDR2: MDHEN, SYDVKM. A template switching step added UMIs, each with a 6-nucleotide sample barcode. TCRdb reprocessed the 5' RACE reads and stores each CDR3 protein as one record, lacking DNA. This listing includes about 380,000 distinct CDR3 sequences. Sequenced sample: blood. The genes are TRBV28 and TRBJ2-2. This receptor was identified in a human donor with ulcerative colitis or Crohn's disease, or a healthy co-twin of an affected twin (not recorded which). CDR3 in amino acids: CASFHTNTGELFF.